This T cell receptor beta chain comes out of a study of identifying expanded T cells in peripheral blood. General study points: Technical replicates showed 0.9 to 1.5 changed clones; approximately 2 weeks roughly 16; four weeks 19.

TCRdb's table, derived via immunoSEQ multiplex PCR, lists solely in-frame clones and lacks some. This sample has 90,000 to 95,000 clones; approximately 85% occur once, and the top ten carry approximately 5.3%. Healthy donors had no documented immune events, such as infections, while sampled. Unmatched junction bases numbered 7, after V lost 7 bases and J lost 1 base. This CDR3 is built from 14 residues. CDR1 is SQVTM, CDR2 ANQGSEA, per germline. Turning to this clone: Its cognate antigen is unknown.

The receptor was derived from a person aged 18-70 years in good health. The chain has TRBV29-1 and TRBJ1-1, with 9 positions matching TRBD1. Sequences were obtained from blood. The CDR3 DNA reads TGCAGCGCCGTTGGGGGACAGGGGAACACTGAAGCTTTCTTT. Residues: CSAVGGQGNTEAFF.